This T cell receptor beta chain was recovered during a study of CD8 T cells in Susac syndrome. An input of roughly 0.5 to 1 ug of RNA was subjected to reverse transcription using random hexamers. From the immunoSEQ multiplex PCR reads, TCRdb called clonotypes with MiXCR, one entry per CDR3 protein. The table lists some 120,000 distinct CDR3 sequences, over 90% of them singletons. The germline CDR1 and CDR2 sequences are ENHRY and SYGVKD. V was shortened by 4 bases and J by 10 bases, with 16 bases between the two germline ends. This CDR3 has 13 residues. The specimen sequenced was CD4+ T cells from PBMCs. The TCR sequence derives from a human donor in good health. V and J are TRBV10-3 and TRBJ1-1; D is ambiguous. This CDR3 reads CAISVVYGVRAFF. The DNA of the CDR3 is TGTGCCATCAGTGTAGTGTATGGGGTACGAGCTTTCTTT.